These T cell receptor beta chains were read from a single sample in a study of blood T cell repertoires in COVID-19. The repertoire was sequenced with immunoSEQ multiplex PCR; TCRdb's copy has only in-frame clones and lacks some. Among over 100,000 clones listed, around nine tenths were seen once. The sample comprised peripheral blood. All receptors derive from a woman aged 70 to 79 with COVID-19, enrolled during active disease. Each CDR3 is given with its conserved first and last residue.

CASSLGGDSYNEQFF,TRBJ2-1,TRBV11-3
CASSLWGGNQPQHF,TRBJ1-5,TRBV5-6
CASSQGDNTDTQYF,TRBJ2-3,TRBV7-3
CASSPRPGRGSGANVLTF,TRBJ2-6,TRBV19
CASSRGLAGGTDTQYF,TRBJ2-3,TRBV5-1
CASSPRGGGYIQYF,TRBJ2-4,TRBV6-5
CASSEAGGVYEQYF,TRBJ2-7,TRBV9
CAVKTQGARDTIYF,TRBJ1-3,TRBV30
CASSENLYNEQFF,TRBJ2-1,TRBV11-3
CAWSTGPRDYEQYF,TRBJ2-7,TRBV30
CASSSRGGNTGELFF,TRBJ2-2,TRBV27
CASRRKWGGGPYEQYF,TRBJ2-7,TRBV28
CAWSPGGHLNTEAFF,TRBJ1-1,TRBV30
CASATPQGGNQPQHF,TRBJ1-5,TRBV28
CASSKGQGGEKLFF,TRBJ1-4,TRBV6-4
CASSQRSAANYGYTF,TRBJ1-2,TRBV3-1/TRBV3-2
CASSFGSGSHNEQFF,TRBJ2-1,TRBV7-9
CASSLGGPTEAFF,TRBJ1-1,TRBV7-9
CASGLVVHPSGGGQETQYF,TRBJ2-5,TRBV12-5
CASSWTSAPSEYEQYF,TRBJ2-7,TRBV5-1
CASSPSGDRGYNEQFF,TRBJ2-1,TRBV11-3
CATSGPRTGGVGGNTIYF,TRBJ1-3,TRBV15
CASSHAGQALNTEAFF,TRBJ1-1,TRBV6-6
CASSLRGGTEAFF,TRBJ1-1,TRBV7-3
CASSIQIRTAGYTF,TRBJ1-2,TRBV28
CASSEGTVNTEAFF,TRBJ1-1,TRBV6-1
CASSSIRGDTGELFF,TRBJ2-2,TRBV5-4
CASSSQAGYTSPLHF,TRBJ1-6,TRBV7-8
CAISESGGTPQHF,TRBJ1-5,TRBV10-3
CASSRGTGVNSPLHF,TRBJ1-6,TRBV28
CASSLRGRYYGYTF,TRBJ1-2,TRBV28
CAISAGAGTDTQYF,TRBJ2-3,TRBV10-3
CASSPTGGWNSPLHF,TRBJ1-6,TRBV5-4
CASSYWPPSQRSGNTIYF,TRBJ1-3,TRBV27
CASSSRQGVQPQHF,TRBJ1-5,TRBV6-5
CASSPSGGAREQFF,TRBJ2-1,TRBV7-9
CASGLTGGTGELFF,TRBJ2-2,TRBV12-5
CASSLGTGAFYEQYF,TRBJ2-7,TRBV7-2
CASSYTPSGGAHYNEQFF,TRBJ2-1,TRBV6-2/TRBV6-3
CASSLVGTLTEAFF,TRBJ1-1,TRBV5-8
CASTMDRGGNEQFF,TRBJ2-1,TRBV11-2
CASSSPTLAGRYEQYF,TRBJ2-7,TRBV7-2
CASSVEDSAAGYTF,TRBJ1-2,TRBV9
CASSYLGQGAHEQYF,TRBJ2-7,TRBV6-2/TRBV6-3
CASSLVPGETYEQYF,TRBJ2-7,TRBV5-1
CASSLAADNSPLHF,TRBJ1-6,TRBV5-5
CASSSYRNEKLFF,TRBJ1-4,TRBV7-9
CASTTGGRGEQFF,TRBJ2-1,TRBV28
CASSPDRAYGYTF,TRBJ1-2,TRBV2